The clone carrying this T cell receptor beta chain was recorded a few times. Its antigen is as yet unknown. Study-wide results and limits: The larger cohort examined one V-J beta rearrangement, not whole repertoires.

Germline V CDR1 and CDR2: MNHNS, SASEGT. Trimming stripped 4 bases from V and 1 base from J, with 8 bases between. The CDR3 is 13 residues long. Constant-region reverse primers amplified full-length variable regions, followed by semi-nested Nested Universal Primer A PCR. TCRdb redid the calling of the 5' RACE reads with MiXCR, one entry per CDR3 protein. Here the sample spans approximately 44,000 distinct CDR3 sequences, less than 30% being singletons. The genes are TRBV6-1 and TRBJ2-7; tentative D call: TRBD2 (5 bases). The receptor comes from a female donor with breast cancer. Source material: memory CD4+ T cells sorted from a lymph node. Subset here: memory CD4+ T cells, CD4+CD45RO+CD25-. DNA for the CDR3: TGTGCCAGCAGTGTTCGGGGATCCTACGAGCAGTACTTC. It yields the protein CASSVRGSYEQYF.